The 28 T cell receptor beta chains below all came from one sample that was sequenced in a study of OX40 agonist ivuxolimab in advanced cancers. Sequenced by immunoSEQ multiplex PCR; TCRdb stores in-frame clones only, minus some. The sample lists roughly 70,000 clones; 88% were seen once. Sequencing was performed on CD4+ or CD8+ T cells sorted from blood, taken in a trial of the OX40 agonist ivuxolimab. The receptors here all came from an adult with an advanced solid tumor such as melanoma, head and neck, liver or kidney cancer.

The genes are TRBV19 and TRBJ2-7, with a possible D match to TRBD1 (6 bases). Trimming removed 4 bases from V and 1 base from J, with 11 bases in between. There are 14 residues in the CDR3. The germline gives CDR1 LNHDA, CDR2 SQIVND (reference sequence). The CDR3 nucleotides are TGTGCCAGTAGTAGGACAGAAACATCCTACGAGCAGTACTTC. This gives the protein CASSRTETSYEQYF.

Here the CDR3 DNA reads TGTGCCAGCAGCCGGGACAGGGCGATAGTAGAGACCCAGTACTTC. Translation: CASSRDRAIVETQYF. The chain is built from TRBV7-9 and TRBJ2-5, with 9 positions matching TRBD1. V trimming: 5 bases; J trimming: 4 bases; junction bases outside the gene matches: 8. The CDR3 is 15 residues long. Germline values: CDR1 SEHNR, CDR2 FQNEAQ (reference sequence). The full variable domain, in which reference TRBV7-9 and TRBJ2-5 provide the parts outside the CDR3, is DTGVSQNPRHKITKRGQNVTFRCDPISEHNRLYWYRQTLGQGPEFLTYFQNEAQLEKSRLLSDRFSAERPKGSFSTLEIQRTEQGDSAMYLCASSRDRAIVETQYFGPGTRLLVL.

This chain joins TRBV2 and TRBJ1-2, with 8 nucleotides matching TRBD1. J gave up 8 bases and V 6 bases, and 8 bases lay outside the gene matches. The CDR3 extends over 13 amino acids. CDR1 is SNHLY and CDR2 is FYNNEI in the germline V gene. The CDR3 DNA reads TGTGCCAGCAGCAGGGGGCAACTTGTAGGCTACACCTTC. This gives the protein CASSRGQLVGYTF. Supplemented by reference TRBV2 and TRBJ1-2, the full variable domain reads EPEVTQTPSHQVTQMGQEVILRCVPISNHLYFYWYRQILGQKVEFLVSFYNNEISEKSEIFDDQFSVERPDGSNFTLKIRSTKLEDSAMYFCASSRGQLVGYTFGSGTRLTVV.

The J gene is TRBJ2-6, the V gene TRBV27, with TRBD1 matching 7 bases. Per the germline V gene, CDR1 is MNHEY and CDR2 is SMNVEV (reference sequence). The CDR3 loop spans 16 amino acids. V lost 6 bases to trimming and J lost 2 bases; unmatched junction nucleotides: 7. The CDR3 region has the DNA TGTGCCAGCAGGTCGGGACAGTCAGCTGGGGCCAACGTCCTGACTTTC. The encoded protein is CASRSGQSAGANVLTF.

V and J are TRBV5-6 and TRBJ1-2; no clear D gene. CDR1 and CDR2 from the germline V gene are SGHDT and YYEEEE. The CDR3 sequence is 13 residues long. The ends were cut back, 0 bases at V and 8 bases at J, with 11 bases in the middle. The CDR3 coding sequence is TGTGCCAGCAGCTTGGGGGTAAGGGAAGGCTACACCTTC. Translating it yields CASSLGVREGYTF.

The chain joins TRBV7-8 to TRBJ2-3; a weak D match, TRBD2 (6 bases). Trimming took off 0 bases at V and 5 bases at J, with 12 bases between the two ends. This CDR3 is built from 15 residues. The germline V gene encodes CDR1 SGHVS and CDR2 FQNEAQ. CDR3 nucleotides: TGTGCCAGCAGCTTAGCAGAGCGGGTGATAGATACGCAGTATTTT. Its translation: CASSLAERVIDTQYF.

The chain joins TRBV6-6 to TRBJ1-2; D not resolved. V lost 2 bases and J lost 6, with 10 bases in between. The germline CDR1 and CDR2 sequences are MNHNY and SVGAGI (reference sequence). The CDR3 runs to 13 residues. DNA of the CDR3: TGTGCCAGCAGTTACGAGGGTTTGAATGGCTACACCTTC. Its protein is CASSYEGLNGYTF.

Only one count was recorded for this clone. As DNA, the CDR3 is TGTGCCAGCTCACCACTGGTAGGTTTCAATGAGCAGTTCTTC. The encoded protein is CASSPLVGFNEQFF. This rearrangement joins TRBV18 to TRBJ2-1; D remains ambiguous. CDR3 length equals 14 residues. The germline V gene encodes CDR1 KGHSH and CDR2 LQKENI. V shed 1 base and J shed 6 bases, with 10 bases lying between them.

The chain joins TRBV11-2 to TRBJ2-1; tentatively, D is TRBD1 (6 bases). Trimming left V 6 bases short and J 2 bases short, with 17 bases between. Germline V lookup: CDR1 SGHAT, CDR2 FQNNGV. This CDR3 comprises 16 residues. The CDR3, as DNA: TGTGCCAGCAGTTATCCCGGGACACGCACCTACAATGAGCAGTTCTTC. As protein: CASSYPGTRTYNEQFF.

As for this clone: Other DNA sequences in this specimen translate into the identical CDR3. V is TRBV30 and J is TRBJ2-7, with TRBD2 as a possible D gene (7 bases). The CDR3 is 13 amino acids. Germline CDR1 is GTSNPN and CDR2 is SVGIG (reference sequence). Trimming pared 0 bases from V and 12 bases from J, leaving 18 bases between. DNA for the CDR3: TGTGCCTGGAGTGTGGGTGGGGAGGGGGGGCCGTACTTC. Translated, it gives CAWSVGGEGGPYF. Based on the CDR3 plus reference TRBV30 and TRBJ2-7, the full variable domain is SQTIHQWPATLVQPVGSPLSLECTVEGTSNPNLYWYRQAAGRGLQLLFYSVGIGQISSEVPQNLSASRPQDRQFILSSKKLLLSDSGFYLCAWSVGGEGGPYFGPGTRLTVT.

This sequence joins TRBV30 and TRBJ2-7, with 8 bases matching TRBD2. V dropped 4 bases and J dropped 2; count of bases not matched to a gene: 4. Germline lookup yields CDR1 GTSNPN and CDR2 SVGIG (reference sequence). This CDR3 region has 13 residues. For the CDR3, the DNA is TGTGCCTGGACGGGAGGGGGGCCCTACGAGCAGTACTTC. The encoded protein is CAWTGGGPYEQYF.

The rearrangement uses TRBV7-3 and TRBJ2-7, with TRBD2 as a possible D gene (6 bases). This CDR3 is 15 amino acids long. From germline, CDR1 is SGHTA and CDR2 FQGTGA. Trimming pared 2 bases from V and 4 bases from J, leaving 15 bases between. Here the CDR3 DNA reads TGTGCCAGCAGCTTAGTCGGGGGTCCCCAATACGAGCAGTACTTC. This sequence encodes CASSLVGGPQYEQYF.

The chain uses TRBV12-5 and TRBJ2-1; TRBD2 matches 7 bases. J gave up 1 base and V 1 base, and 4 bases lay outside the gene matches. Looked up from germline, CDR1 is LGHNT and CDR2 is FRNRAP. This CDR3 is 16 amino acids long. The CDR3 region is CASGLDVGGSYNEQFF. For the CDR3, the DNA is TGTGCTAGTGGTTTGGACGTCGGGGGGTCCTACAATGAGCAGTTCTTC.

The chain employs TRBV5-1 and TRBJ2-1; TRBD1 or TRBD2 may be the D gene (5 bases each). The CDR3 totals 15 residues. V lost 2 bases, J lost 1 base, and 10 bases lay in between. CDR1 SGHRS and CDR2 YFSETQ come from the germline V gene. CDR3 sequence: CASSFGTSSYNEQFF. CDR3 DNA: TGCGCCAGCAGCTTCGGGACCTCTTCCTACAATGAGCAGTTCTTC.

The rearrangement links TRBV7-8 to TRBJ2-1; D gene ambiguous. The CDR3 sequence is 11 residues long. The germline gives CDR1 SGHVS, CDR2 FQNEAQ. Between the trimmed V and J ends, which lost 1 base and 10 bases, there was a span of 5 bases. The CDR3 DNA reads as TGTGCCAGCAGCTTAGAAGAGGAGCAGTTCTTC. It yields the protein CASSLEEEQFF.

The V call is TRBV28, the J call TRBJ2-1; TRBD2 might be the D (5 bases). CDR1 is MDHEN, CDR2 SYDVKM, per germline. This CDR3 is 14 amino acids long. Trimming left V 6 bases short and J 10 bases short, with 19 bases between. The CDR3 sequence: CASSRNEAPGEQFF. Here the CDR3 DNA reads TGTGCCAGCAGCCGGAACGAGGCCCCGGGAGAGCAGTTCTTC.

J is TRBJ1-4 and V is TRBV7-8; D gene uncertain. The CDR3 extends over 13 amino acids. Trimming left V 2 bases short and J 3 bases short, with 4 bases between. Germline-derived CDR1 and CDR2 are SGHVS and FQNEAQ. CDR3 DNA sequence: TGTGCCAGCAGCTTAATGGCTAATGAAAAACTGTTTTTT. Translating it yields CASSLMANEKLFF.

This clone was observed a few times. The chain has TRBV15 and TRBJ1-1; 8 positions agree with TRBD1. CDR1 and CDR2 (germline): LNHNV, YYDKDF (reference sequence). V shed 4 bases and J 6 bases; nucleotides not matched to a gene: 7. This CDR3 comprises 14 residues. The CDR3 nucleotides are TGTGCCACCAGCACGCCCGGGACAGGCGCTGAAGCTTTCTTT. This codes for CATSTPGTGAEAFF. The variable domain in full, completed from reference TRBV15 and TRBJ1-1, reads DAMVIQNPRYQVTQFGKPVTLSCSQTLNHNVMYWYQQKSSQAPKLLFHYYDKDFNNEADTPDNFQSRRPNTSFCFLDIRSPGLGDTAMYLCATSTPGTGAEAFFGQGTRLTVV.

V gene TRBV11-2 combines with J gene TRBJ2-7; TRBD2 matches at 10 bases. Germline loops: CDR1 SGHAT, CDR2 FQNNGV. The CDR3 is 14 amino acids. Germline trimming cut 2 bases from V and 3 bases from J; bases unmatched to any gene: 1. The CDR3 reads CASSLSSGSYEQYF. CDR3 in DNA: TGTGCCAGCAGCTTATCTAGCGGGAGCTACGAGCAGTACTTC.

This chain joins TRBV18 and TRBJ2-1; 7 positions agree with TRBD2. J was trimmed by 0 bases and V by 1 base; bases with no gene match: 6. The CDR3 is made up of 17 amino acids. CDR1 is KGHSH and CDR2 is LQKENI in the germline V gene. DNA for the CDR3: TGTGCCAGCTCACCACTCCGGGGGGTCAGCTCCTACAATGAGCAGTTCTTC. Translation gives CASSPLRGVSSYNEQFF.

The rearrangement joins TRBV6-6 to TRBJ2-7; D remains unclear. Germline V gene data show CDR1 as MNHNY and CDR2 as SVGAGI (reference sequence). The CDR3 is made up of 12 amino acids. Trimming took 5 bases from V and 5 from J, leaving 10 bases between them. The CDR3 region has the DNA TGTGCCAGCAGTAAAGTACGGGACGAGCAGTACTTC. Its translation: CASSKVRDEQYF.

This rearrangement joins TRBV9 to TRBJ2-1; 7 positions match TRBD1. With 1 base clipped from V and 4 bases from J, the junction kept 8 bases outside the gene matches. The CDR3 is 16 amino acids. Germline-derived CDR1 and CDR2 are SGDLS and YYNGEE. CDR3 bases: TGTGCCAGCAGCGTAAAGGGGCAGGGGGTTTACAATGAGCAGTTCTTC. Amino acids: CASSVKGQGVYNEQFF.

This clone was recorded only once. V and J are TRBV6-5 and TRBJ2-1; D is unclear. CDR3 size: 12 residues. V lost 6 bases to trimming and J lost 8 bases, with 11 bases between them. CDR1 is MNHEY, CDR2 SVGAGI, per germline. In DNA form, the CDR3 reads TGTGCCAGCAGGTCCTCAGGCGATGAGCAGTTCTTC. Protein sequence: CASRSSGDEQFF.

CDR3 residues: CASSEGARGQPQHF. Written as DNA, the CDR3 is TGTGCCAGCAGTGAAGGGGCAAGAGGTCAGCCCCAGCATTTT. The gene calls are TRBV6-1 and TRBJ1-5; no clear D. The CDR3 covers 14 residues. The V and J ends lost 1 base and 6 bases respectively, with 10 bases between them. From germline, CDR1 is MNHNS and CDR2 SASEGT.

V and J are TRBV4-1 and TRBJ1-1; no definite D call. Germline V gene data show CDR1 as MGHRA and CDR2 as YSYEKL. V lost 1 base, J lost 4 bases, and 10 bases lay in between. The CDR3 consists of 14 residues. CDR3 DNA sequence: TGCGCCAGCAGCCAAGTTAGGTCCGGCACTGAAGCTTTCTTT. This sequence encodes CASSQVRSGTEAFF.

The chain couples TRBV7-6 to TRBJ2-5, with D perhaps TRBD1 (5 bases). Germline V gene sequence: CDR1 SGHVS, CDR2 FNYEAQ. V gave up 1 base and J gave up 5 bases, with 14 bases separating them. The CDR3 contains 15 residues. The CDR3 bases are TGTGCCAGCAGCTTAGGGACCCAAAAGGGGGAGACCCAGTACTTC. Its protein is CASSLGTQKGETQYF.

The chain uses TRBV6-1 and TRBJ2-3, with D tentatively TRBD1 or TRBD2 (5 bases each). The CDR3 covers 13 residues. V lost 1 base and J 7 bases, leaving 9 bases between the germline ends. Germline assignment: CDR1 MNHNS and CDR2 SASEGT. CDR3 sequence: CASSEGGRHTQYF. In nucleotides, the CDR3 is TGTGCCAGCAGTGAAGGGGGACGGCATACGCAGTATTTT.

This clone was seen more than once but under ten times. The CDR3 bases are TGTGCCAGCAGTCCGGACACTCAGCCCCAGCATTTT. This sequence encodes CASSPDTQPQHF. The chain is built from TRBV2 and TRBJ1-5; possibly TRBD1 for D (5 bases). This CDR3 is built from 12 residues. V lost 5 bases and J lost 6, with 8 bases in between. Germline CDR1 and CDR2: SNHLY and FYNNEI.